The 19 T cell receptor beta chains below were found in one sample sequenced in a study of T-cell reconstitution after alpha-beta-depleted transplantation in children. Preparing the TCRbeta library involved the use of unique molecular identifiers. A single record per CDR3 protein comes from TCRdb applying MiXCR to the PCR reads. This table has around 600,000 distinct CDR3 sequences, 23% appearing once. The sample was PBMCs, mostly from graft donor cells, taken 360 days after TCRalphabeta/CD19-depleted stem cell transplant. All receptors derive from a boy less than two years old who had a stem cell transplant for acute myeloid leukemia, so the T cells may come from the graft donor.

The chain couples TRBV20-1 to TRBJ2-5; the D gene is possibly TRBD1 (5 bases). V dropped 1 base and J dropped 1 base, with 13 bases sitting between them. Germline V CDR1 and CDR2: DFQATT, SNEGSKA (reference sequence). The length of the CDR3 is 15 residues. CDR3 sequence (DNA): TGCAGTGCTAGAGTAAGGACAAGCCTCCAAGAGACCCAGTACTTC. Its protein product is CSARVRTSLQETQYF.

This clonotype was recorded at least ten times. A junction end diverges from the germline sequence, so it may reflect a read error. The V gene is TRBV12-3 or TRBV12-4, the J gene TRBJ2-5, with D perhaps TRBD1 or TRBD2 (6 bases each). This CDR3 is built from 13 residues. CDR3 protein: CASSRDTQETQYF. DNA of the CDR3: TGCGCCAGCTCGCGGGACACTCAAGAGACCCAGTACTTC.

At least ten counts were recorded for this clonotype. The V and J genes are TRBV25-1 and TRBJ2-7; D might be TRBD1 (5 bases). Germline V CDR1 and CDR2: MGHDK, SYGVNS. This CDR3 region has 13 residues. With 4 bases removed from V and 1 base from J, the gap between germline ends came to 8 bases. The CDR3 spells CASSAQGSYEQYF. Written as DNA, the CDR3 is TGTGCCAGCAGTGCCCAGGGTTCCTACGAGCAGTACTTC.

The CDR3 reads CASSSDRPYTEAFF. CDR3 in DNA: TGTGCCAGCAGTTCCGATCGGCCTTACACTGAAGCTTTCTTT. The gene calls are TRBV12-3 or TRBV12-4 and TRBJ1-1; D uncertain. CDR3 length: 14 amino acids. V lost 4 bases and J lost 3, with 12 bases in between.

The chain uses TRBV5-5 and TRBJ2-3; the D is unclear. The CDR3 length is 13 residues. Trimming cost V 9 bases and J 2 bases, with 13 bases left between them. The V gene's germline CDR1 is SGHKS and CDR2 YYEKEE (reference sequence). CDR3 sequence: CATAPSYTDTQYF. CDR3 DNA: TGTGCCACGGCTCCCTCCTACACAGATACGCAGTATTTT.

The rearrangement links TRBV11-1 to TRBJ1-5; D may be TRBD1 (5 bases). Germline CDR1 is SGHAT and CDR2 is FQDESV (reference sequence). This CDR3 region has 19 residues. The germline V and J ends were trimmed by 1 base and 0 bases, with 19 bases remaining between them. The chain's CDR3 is CASSLEYIDSEYSNQPQHF. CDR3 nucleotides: TGTGCCAGCAGCTTAGAATATATTGACAGCGAATATAGCAATCAGCCCCAGCATTTT.

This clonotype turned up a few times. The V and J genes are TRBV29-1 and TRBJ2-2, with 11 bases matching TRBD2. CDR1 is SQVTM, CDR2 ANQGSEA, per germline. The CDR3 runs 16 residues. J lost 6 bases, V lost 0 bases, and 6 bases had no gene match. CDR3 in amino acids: CSVEDLGTSGAGELFF. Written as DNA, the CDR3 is TGCAGCGTTGAAGATCTAGGGACTAGCGGAGCCGGGGAGCTGTTTTTT.

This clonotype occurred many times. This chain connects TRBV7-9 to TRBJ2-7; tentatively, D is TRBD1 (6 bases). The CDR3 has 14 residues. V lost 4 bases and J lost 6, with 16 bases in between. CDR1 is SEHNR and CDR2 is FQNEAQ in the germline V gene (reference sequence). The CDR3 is CASSWGQGIPEQYF. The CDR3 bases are TGTGCCAGCAGCTGGGGGCAGGGAATTCCCGAGCAGTACTTC.

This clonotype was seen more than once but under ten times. CDR3 sequence (DNA): TGCAGTGCTAGAGATGAGGTGGGCTACCAAGAGACCCAGTACTTC. This codes for CSARDEVGYQETQYF. The chain employs TRBV20-1 and TRBJ2-5; D call uncertain. V was pared by 0 bases and J by 0 bases, with 11 bases between. This CDR3 region has 15 residues. In germline, CDR1 is DFQATT, CDR2 SNEGSKA (reference sequence).

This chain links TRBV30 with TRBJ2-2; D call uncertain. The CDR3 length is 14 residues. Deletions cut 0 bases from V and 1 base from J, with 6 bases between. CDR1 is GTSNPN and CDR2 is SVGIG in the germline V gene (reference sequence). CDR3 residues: CAWSVGRNTGELFF. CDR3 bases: TGTGCCTGGAGTGTAGGAAGGAACACCGGGGAGCTGTTTTTT. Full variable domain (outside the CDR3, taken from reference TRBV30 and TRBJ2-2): SQTIHQWPATLVQPVGSPLSLECTVEGTSNPNLYWYRQAAGRGLQLLFYSVGIGQISSEVPQNLSASRPQDRQFILSSKKLLLSDSGFYLCAWSVGRNTGELFFGEGSRLTVL.

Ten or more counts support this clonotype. DNA of the CDR3: TGCGCCAGCAGCCAAGAGGGGGTCGGCAGGGAGTATGGCTACACCTTC. This sequence encodes CASSQEGVGREYGYTF. This sequence joins TRBV4-3 and TRBJ1-2; D may be TRBD1 (5 bases). V was pared by 0 bases and J by 5 bases, with 16 bases between. The CDR3 has 16 amino acids. Germline V gene sequence: CDR1 LGHNA, CDR2 YSLEER.

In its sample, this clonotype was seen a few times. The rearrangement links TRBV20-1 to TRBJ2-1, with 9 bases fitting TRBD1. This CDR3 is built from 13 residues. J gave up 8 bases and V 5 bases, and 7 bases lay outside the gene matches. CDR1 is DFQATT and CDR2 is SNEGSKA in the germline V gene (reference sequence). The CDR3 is CSADRDRVDEQFF. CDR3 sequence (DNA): TGCAGTGCTGACCGGGACAGGGTGGATGAGCAGTTCTTC.

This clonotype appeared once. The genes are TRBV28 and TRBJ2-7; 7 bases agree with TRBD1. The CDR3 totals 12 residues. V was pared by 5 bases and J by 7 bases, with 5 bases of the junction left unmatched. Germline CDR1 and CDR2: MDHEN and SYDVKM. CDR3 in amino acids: CASSRQGWEQYV. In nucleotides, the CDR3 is TGTGCCAGCAGTCGACAGGGCTGGGAGCAGTACGTC.

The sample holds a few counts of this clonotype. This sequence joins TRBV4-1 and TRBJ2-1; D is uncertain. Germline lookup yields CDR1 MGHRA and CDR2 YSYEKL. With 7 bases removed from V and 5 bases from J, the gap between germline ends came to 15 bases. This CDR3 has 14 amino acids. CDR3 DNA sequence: TGCGCCAGCAAGACCCCCGGTCAGCACAATGAGCAGTTCTTC. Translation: CASKTPGQHNEQFF.

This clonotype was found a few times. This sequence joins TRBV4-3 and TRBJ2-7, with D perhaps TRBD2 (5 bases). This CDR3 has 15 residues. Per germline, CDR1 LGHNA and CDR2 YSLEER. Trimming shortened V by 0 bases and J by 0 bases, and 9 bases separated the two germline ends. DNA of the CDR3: TGCGCCAGCAGCCAAGATAGAGGGTTCTCCTACGAGCAGTACTTC. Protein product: CASSQDRGFSYEQYF.

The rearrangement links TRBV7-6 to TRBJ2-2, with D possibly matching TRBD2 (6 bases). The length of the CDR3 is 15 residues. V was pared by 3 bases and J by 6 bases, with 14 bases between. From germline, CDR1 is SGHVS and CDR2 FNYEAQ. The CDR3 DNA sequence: TGTGCCAGCAGCTTCCGACTAGGGTGGGCCGGGGAGCTGTTTTTT. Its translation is CASSFRLGWAGELFF.

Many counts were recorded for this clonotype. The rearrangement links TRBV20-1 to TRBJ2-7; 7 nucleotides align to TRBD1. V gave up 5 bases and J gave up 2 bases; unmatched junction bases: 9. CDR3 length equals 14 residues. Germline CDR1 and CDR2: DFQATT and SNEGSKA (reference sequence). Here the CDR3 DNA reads TGCAGTGCTGACAGGGAGATTGGGACCTACGAGCAGTACGTC. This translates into CSADREIGTYEQYV.

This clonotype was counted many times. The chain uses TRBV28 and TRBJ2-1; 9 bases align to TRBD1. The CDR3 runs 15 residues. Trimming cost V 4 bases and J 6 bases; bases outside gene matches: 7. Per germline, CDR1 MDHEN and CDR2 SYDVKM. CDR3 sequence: CASSSRDRAFNEQFF. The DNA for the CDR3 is TGTGCCAGCAGTTCCCGGGACAGGGCCTTCAATGAGCAGTTCTTC. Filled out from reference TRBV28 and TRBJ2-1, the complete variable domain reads DVKVTQSSRYLVKRTGEKVFLECVQDMDHENMFWYRQDPGLGLRLIYFSYDVKMKEKGDIPEGYSVSREKKERFSLILESASTNQTSMYLCASSSRDRAFNEQFFGPGTRLTVL.

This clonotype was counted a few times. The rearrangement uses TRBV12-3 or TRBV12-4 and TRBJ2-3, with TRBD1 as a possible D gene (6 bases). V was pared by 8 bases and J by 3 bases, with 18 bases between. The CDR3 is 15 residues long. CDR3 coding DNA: TGTGCCAGCTCGGATAGGGGGATTCCGACAGATACGCAGTATTTT. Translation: CASSDRGIPTDTQYF.